These 4 T cell receptor beta chains originate from one sample sequenced in a study of beta chain features in type 1 diabetes (dated by TCRdb to the late 2010s). The library was produced with the immunoSEQ multiplex PCR assay. All of the isolated RNA was reverse transcribed with the High Capacity cDNA Reverse Transcription Kit, so expressed TCRB transcripts were sequenced. The table was pulled from immuneACCESS by TCRdb, which kept in-frame rearrangements only. Such tables lose some clones; where checked, under half of the loss comes from unresolved V genes, and the rest has no known cause. This sample lists over 350,000 clones; approximately 15% were detected once. Approximately 0.019% of the sample belongs to the ten largest clones. Sequencing input: naive CD4+ T cells from blood. This specimen's cell subset or site label, per the study, means: true naive CD4+ T cells. These receptors all come from a woman between 18 and 29 years old in good health.

This clone has a handful of counts. The V and J genes are TRBV11-2 and TRBJ2-7; D is perhaps TRBD2 (5 bases). Trimming removed 1 base at V and 12 bases at J, with 10 bases between. CDR1 SGHAT and CDR2 FQNNGV come from the germline V gene. The CDR3 is 11 amino acids. The CDR3 protein is CASSLGELPYF. In nucleotides, the CDR3 is TGTGCCAGCAGCTTAGGGGAGTTGCCGTACTTC.

The sample holds a few counts of this clone. The chain recombines TRBV6-5 with TRBJ2-3; 10 nucleotides line up with TRBD2. Germline V gives CDR1 MNHEY, CDR2 SVGAGI. After removal of 6 bases from V and 10 bases from J, the junction contained 13 bases not matched to a gene. The CDR3 has 15 amino acids. The CDR3 here is CASRPRGLADSSQYF. CDR3 bases: TGTGCCAGCAGACCACGCGGACTAGCGGATTCATCGCAGTATTTT.

The chain recombines TRBV4-1 with TRBJ1-5, with no clear D. Germline values: CDR1 MGHRA, CDR2 YSYEKL. The V gene lost 3 bases and the J gene lost 1 base, with 7 bases spanning the gap. This CDR3 is 14 amino acids long. CDR3 region: CASSQGRSNQPQHF. In DNA form, the CDR3 reads TGCGCCAGCAGCCAGGGGAGGAGCAATCAGCCCCAGCATTTT.

V usage is TRBV14 and J usage is TRBJ2-7; 9 nucleotides match TRBD2. V lost 0 bases to trimming and J lost 8 bases; unmatched junction nucleotides: 5. There are 14 residues in the CDR3. Germline-derived CDR1 and CDR2 are SGHDN and FVKESK. CDR3 protein: CASSQDGLAGKQYF. CDR3 sequence (DNA): TGTGCCAGCAGCCAAGACGGGCTAGCGGGGAAGCAGTACTTC.